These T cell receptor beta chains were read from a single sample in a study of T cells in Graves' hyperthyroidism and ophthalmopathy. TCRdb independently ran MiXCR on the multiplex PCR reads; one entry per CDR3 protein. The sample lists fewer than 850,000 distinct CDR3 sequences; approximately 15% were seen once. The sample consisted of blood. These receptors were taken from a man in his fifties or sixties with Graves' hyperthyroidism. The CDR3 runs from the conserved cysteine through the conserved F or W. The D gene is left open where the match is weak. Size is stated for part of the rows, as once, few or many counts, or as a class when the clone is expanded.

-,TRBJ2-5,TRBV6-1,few,TGTGCCAGCGGAACCGCATTCCGGGGGCAGTCAATACGAGAGACCCAGTACTTC,CASGTAFRGQSIRETQYF
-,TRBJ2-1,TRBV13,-,TGTGCCAGCAGCTACGGGGACTCCTACAATGAGCAGTTCTTC,CASSYGDSYNEQFF
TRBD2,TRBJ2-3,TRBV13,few,TGTGCCAGCAGCTCCCGGCTAGCGGGAGCGGGAGATACGCAGTATTTT,CASSSRLAGAGDTQYF
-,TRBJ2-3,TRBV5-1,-,TGCGCCAGCAGCTTACACAGGGATACGCAGTATTTT,CASSLHRDTQYF
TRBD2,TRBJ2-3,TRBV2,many,TGTGCCAGCAGTGAACGGGCTAGCGGGGTCACAGATACGCAGTATTTT,CASSERASGVTDTQYF
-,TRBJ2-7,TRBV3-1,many,TGTGCCAGCAGCCCCCGAAGAGGGGGTGTCTACGAGCAGTACTTC,CASSPRRGGVYEQYF
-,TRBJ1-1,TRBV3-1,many,TGTGCCAGCAGCCATTCGCCCGAAACAAACACTGAAGCTTTCTTT,CASSHSPETNTEAFF
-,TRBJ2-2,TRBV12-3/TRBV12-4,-,TGTGCCAGCAGTTTAAGGGCTGGTAGCTGGGAGCTGTTTTTT,CASSLRAGSWELFF
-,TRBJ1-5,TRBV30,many,TGTGCCTGGAGTTTCCTTAATCAGCCCCAGCATTTT,CAWSFLNQPQHF
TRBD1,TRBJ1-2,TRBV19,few,TGTGCCAGTTCCTCTCCCGGGACAGGGTCCTATGGCTACACCTTC,CASSSPGTGSYGYTF
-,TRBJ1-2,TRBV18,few,TGTGCCAGCTCACGGGAAAATGGCTACACCTTC,CASSRENGYTF
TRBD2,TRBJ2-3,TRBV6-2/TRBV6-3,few,TGTGCCAGCAGTTGGACTAGCGGGAGGGCCTTAATTGATACGCAGTATTTT,CASSWTSGRALIDTQYF
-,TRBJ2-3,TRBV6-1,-,TGTGCCAGTTGGAGGGCCGCTCACACAGATACGCAGTATTTT,CASWRAAHTDTQYF
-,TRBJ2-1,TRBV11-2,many,TGTGCCAGCAGCTTTCTGCTTGTGGACAATGAGCAGTTCTTC,CASSFLLVDNEQFF
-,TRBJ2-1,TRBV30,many,TGTGCCTGGAGTGGGTGGGAGGTCTCATACAATGAGCAGTTCTTC,CAWSGWEVSYNEQFF
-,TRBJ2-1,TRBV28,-,TGTGCCAGCACCAAAGGAGTTTCGGATGAGCAGTTCTTC,CASTKGVSDEQFF
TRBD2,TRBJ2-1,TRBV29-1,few,TGCAGCGTTGAGGCTAGCGGGAGTGGCAATGAGCAGTTCTTC,CSVEASGSGNEQFF
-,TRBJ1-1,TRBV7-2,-,TGTGCCAGCAGCTTACGGGAGCGGACTGAAGCTTTCTTT,CASSLRERTEAFF
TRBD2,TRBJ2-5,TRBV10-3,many,TGTGCCACCGCGGGACTAGCGGCCCAAGAGACCCAGTACTTC,CATAGLAAQETQYF
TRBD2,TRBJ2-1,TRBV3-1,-,TGTGCCAGCAGCCAAGAGACTAGCCCCCTTGGGGAGCAGTTCTTC,CASSQETSPLGEQFF
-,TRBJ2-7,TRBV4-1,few,TGCGCCAGCAGCCAAGAGGGCGGTCCCGCTTACTACGAGCAGTACTTC,CASSQEGGPAYYEQYF
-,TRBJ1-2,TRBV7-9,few,TGTGCCAGCAGTCATGGTTTGGGACCCCCCGGCTACACCTTC,CASSHGLGPPGYTF